This is a list of T cell receptor beta chains from one sample in a study of CD8+CD57+ T cells in acquired aplastic anemia. TCRdb re-derived calls from the reads in MiXCR, one entry per CDR3 protein. The repertoire holds hundreds of thousands of distinct CDR3 sequences, around 68% seen once, with 3.5% to 4.5% in the top ten. The sequenced sample consisted of sorted CD4+, CD8+, or CD8+CD57+ T cells (not recorded which) from PBMCs. The receptors derive from a human donor in good health, serving as a control. Each CDR3 is given with its conserved first and last residue. A D gene is named only where the DNA matches it firmly. Some rows mark clone size as missing; the rest say once, few, many or name a class of expanded clone.

TRBJ1-2 | NA | TRBV7-8 | NA | TGTGCCAGCAGCTTAGACGGGGACGATGGCTACACCTTC | CASSLDGDDGYTF
TRBJ1-5 | NA | TRBV12-3/TRBV12-4 | NA | TGTGCCAGCAGACGTCGTACGAGCAATCAGCCCCAGCATTTT | CASRRRTSNQPQHF
TRBJ1-5 | NA | TRBV7-6 | NA | TGTGCCAGCAGCTTAGTTCAGGGAGACGAGCAGTACTTCTTT | CASSLVQGDEQYFF
TRBJ1-4 | TRBD1 | TRBV5-1 | many | TGCGCCAGCAGTAAAGACAGGGGCGACGGTGAAAAACTGTTTTTT | CASSKDRGDGEKLFF
TRBJ2-3 | TRBD2 | TRBV5-1 | NA | TGCGCCAGCAGCTCCAGGGGTAGCGGGGGCACAGATACGCAGTATTTT | CASSSRGSGGTDTQYF
TRBJ2-7 | NA | TRBV5-6 | NA | TGTGCCAGCAGCTTGAAGGGAACGAAGTACTTC | CASSLKGTKYF
TRBJ2-6 | TRBD2 | TRBV5-4 | NA | TGTGCCAGCAGCCTGGGGGGGGTAAGCTCTGGGGCCAACGTCCTGACTTTC | CASSLGGVSSGANVLTF
TRBJ1-5 | NA | TRBV10-3 | few | TGTGCCATAGGGGATGTTAGAAATCAGCCCCAGCATTTT | CAIGDVRNQPQHF
TRBJ2-5 | NA | TRBV20-1 | many | TGCAGTGCTAAGCCCTACCCTGCCGGATCGGCGGGCGAGACCCAGTACTTC | CSAKPYPAGSAGETQYF
TRBJ2-1 | NA | TRBV20-1 | NA | TGCAGTGCTAGATGGAGACAGGGAGGAAGCCATGAGCAGTTCTTC | CSARWRQGGSHEQFF
TRBJ2-7 | NA | TRBV20-1 | once | TGCAGTGCTACGACAGGTGGTCGCGAGCAGTACTTC | CSATTGGREQYF
TRBJ2-3 | NA | TRBV6-5 | many | TGTGCCAGCAGGGAGGGGGGGGACACAGATACGCAGTATTTT | CASREGGDTDTQYF
TRBJ2-7 | TRBD2 | TRBV10-1 | NA | TGCGCCAGCAGCCCTACCGGGGGGGCCAAGTACGAGCAGCACTTT | CASSPTGGAKYEQHF
TRBJ1-1 | NA | TRBV9 | NA | TGTGCCAGCAGCGTACGTGTGACACTACCCCGGGAAGCTTTCTTT | CASSVRVTLPREAFF
TRBJ2-6 | NA | TRBV5-5 | NA | TGTGCCAGCAGCTCACGCGCAGGGAAGGTCTCCGGGGCCAACGTCCTGACTTTC | CASSSRAGKVSGANVLTF
TRBJ2-5 | TRBD1 | TRBV7-2 | NA | TGTGCCAGCAGCCACTCGGACAGGGAAAAGGAGACCCAGTACTTC | CASSHSDREKETQYF
TRBJ1-6 | TRBD1 | TRBV15 | once | TGTGCCAGCAGCCGAGGACAGGGGGCCTATAAGGCTCCACTCCACTTT | CASSRGQGAYKAPLHF
TRBJ2-6 | NA | TRBV19 | NA | TGTGCCAGTAGGGGGACACGGGGCTCTCAGCCCCAGCTTTTGACTTTC | CASRGTRGSQPQLLTF
TRBJ2-1 | NA | TRBV29-1 | NA | TGCAGCGTTGCTCTCGGGCGCGACTACAATGAGCAGTTCTTC | CSVALGRDYNEQFF
TRBJ2-7 | TRBD2 | TRBV9 | NA | TGTGCCAGCAGCTTTATTAGACTCGGGGGGGCTTCAGACGAGCAGTACTTC | CASSFIRLGGASDEQYF
TRBJ1-2 | NA | TRBV29-1 | few | TGCAGCGTTGAAGAACAGCAGGGGTATGGCTACACCTTC | CSVEEQQGYGYTF
TRBJ1-2 | TRBD1 | TRBV5-1 | NA | TGCGCCAGCAGCATGAACAGGGGGTTCTGCTACACCTTC | CASSMNRGFCYTF
TRBJ1-1 | NA | TRBV9 | NA | TGTGCCAGCAGCGTACGGTTTAATGAGCAGGGACCTGAAGCTTTCTTT | CASSVRFNEQGPEAFF
TRBJ1-4 | NA | TRBV4-3 | NA | TGCGCCAGCAGCCAAGCTTCGGGGGGAGAACTGTTTTTT | CASSQASGGELFF
TRBJ2-7 | NA | TRBV29-1 | NA | TGCAGCGTTAAACACGCGGGCGGCTACGAGCAGTACTTC | CSVKHAGGYEQYF
TRBJ1-3 | NA | TRBV11-2 | NA | TGTGCCAGCAGCTTAGGGACGCCCGCTGGAAACACCATATATTTT | CASSLGTPAGNTIYF
TRBJ2-3 | NA | TRBV7-8 | NA | TGTGCCAGCAGCACTTGGGGGGCCGACTACGATCAGCACTATTTT | CASSTWGADYDQHYF
TRBJ1-1 | NA | TRBV6-5 | once | TGTGCCAGCAGTTACGCGGGAGGCACTGAAGCTTTCTTT | CASSYAGGTEAFF
TRBJ1-1 | NA | TRBV7-3 | NA | TGTGCCAGCAGGTTAGGGTTAGGATCCGCGCAATATATCTTT | CASRLGLGSAQYIF
TRBJ2-7 | NA | TRBV2 | once | TGTGCCAGCAGTGTGTCGGGTATAGTCAGCGGGCAGAACTTC | CASSVSGIVSGQNF
TRBJ1-4 | NA | TRBV6-6 | many | TGTGCCAGCAACAAAGGAGGGGCAGGATCAACTAATGAAAAACTGTTTTTT | CASNKGGAGSTNEKLFF
TRBJ2-1 | NA | TRBV2 | NA | TGTGCCAGCAGTGAGGACAGCTCCTACGAGCAGTTCTTC | CASSEDSSYEQFF
TRBJ2-5 | NA | TRBV5-1 | NA | TGTGCCAGCACCAAACAGGATAACTATGGCCAGTACTTC | CASTKQDNYGQYF